The entry that follows covers one T cell receptor beta chain sequence. Its antigen is as yet unknown. The sample originates from a study of OX40 agonist ivuxolimab in advanced cancers. Overall study context: While on treatment, patients had intravenous ivuxolimab at 0.01 to 10 mg/kg every 2 weeks. Patients in dose escalation had liver, melanoma, kidney or head and neck cancers.

Notes on the study in general: There were, on average, more expanded clones in CD8+ T cells than in CD4+.

Autoimmune disease history or systemic immunosuppression barred patients. The CDR3 has 15 residues. Germline CDR1 and CDR2: SGHAT and FQNNGV. With V trimmed by 5 bases and J by 6 bases, 7 bases remained unmatched. The assay was immunoSEQ multiplex PCR, and TCRdb's table has in-frame clones only and misses some. This table has 95,000 to 100,000 clones, about 79% appearing once. The TCR originated in an adult with an advanced solid tumor such as melanoma, head and neck, liver or kidney cancer. This material consisted of CD4+ or CD8+ T cells sorted from blood, taken in a trial of the OX40 agonist ivuxolimab. The gene calls are TRBV11-2 and TRBJ2-2, with 9 bases matching TRBD1. The CDR3 DNA is TGTGCCAGCAGCAGGAACAGGGGGCAAGCCGGGGAGCTGTTTTTT. It is translated as CASSRNRGQAGELFF.